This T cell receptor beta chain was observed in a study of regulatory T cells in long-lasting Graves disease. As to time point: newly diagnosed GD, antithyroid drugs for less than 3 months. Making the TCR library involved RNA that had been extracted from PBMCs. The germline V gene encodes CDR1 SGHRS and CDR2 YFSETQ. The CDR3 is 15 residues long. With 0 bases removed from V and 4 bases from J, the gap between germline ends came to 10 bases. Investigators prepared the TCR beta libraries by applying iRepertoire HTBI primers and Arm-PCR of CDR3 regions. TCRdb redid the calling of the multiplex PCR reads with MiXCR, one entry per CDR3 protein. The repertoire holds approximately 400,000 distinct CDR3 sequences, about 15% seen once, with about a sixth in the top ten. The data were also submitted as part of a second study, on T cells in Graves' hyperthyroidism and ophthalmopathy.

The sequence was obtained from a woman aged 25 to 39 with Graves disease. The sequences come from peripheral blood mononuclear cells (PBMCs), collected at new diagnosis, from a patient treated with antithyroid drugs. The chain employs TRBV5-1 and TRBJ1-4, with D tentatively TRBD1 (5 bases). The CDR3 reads CASSLGKGINEKLFF. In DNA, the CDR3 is TGCGCCAGCAGCTTGGGGAAGGGGATTAATGAAAAACTGTTTTTT.